The 14 T cell receptor beta chains listed next were all sequenced from one sample in a study of cytomegalovirus exposure and HLA in healthy donors. PCR primers comprised 60 Vbeta and 13 Jbeta primers. Sequencing used immunoSEQ multiplex PCR; TCRdb keeps in-frame clones, though not all of them. The sample has 70,000 to 100,000 clones, around 81% seen once. The sample was PBMCs. The receptors stem from a man aged 18 to 30 in good health and CMV-seronegative.

V and J are TRBV6-4 and TRBJ2-2; D might be TRBD1 (6 bases). Germline loops: CDR1 MRHNA, CDR2 SNTAGT. The CDR3 has 14 residues. V was shortened by 6 bases and J by 11 bases, with 19 bases between the two germline ends. In DNA, the CDR3 is TGTGCCAGCAGCCAACAGGGCGGGCATGGAGAGCTGTTTTTT. The encoded protein is CASSQQGGHGELFF.

The CDR3 here is CAVRSPSSGNTIYF. The CDR3 DNA reads TGTGCCGTACGGAGCCCTAGCTCTGGAAACACCATATATTTT. The rearrangement links TRBV30 to TRBJ1-3; no firm D call. The germline V and J ends were trimmed by 8 bases and 0 bases, with 14 bases remaining between them. Germline values: CDR1 GTSNPN, CDR2 SVGIG (reference sequence). This CDR3 spans 14 amino acids.

This clone was detected once. The chain employs TRBV7-9 and TRBJ2-6; 10 bases align to TRBD2. In germline, CDR1 is SEHNR, CDR2 FQNEAQ (reference sequence). The CDR3 is 18 residues long. V gave up 2 bases and J gave up 2 bases; unmatched junction bases: 6. CDR3 DNA sequence: TGTGCCAGCAGCTTATGGAGCGGGGGGGAAGCTGGGGCCAACGTCCTGACTTTC. Translation gives CASSLWSGGEAGANVLTF.

The V and J genes are TRBV6-5 and TRBJ1-3; 8 bases line up with TRBD1. With V trimmed by 6 bases and J by 0 bases, 4 bases remained unmatched. CDR3 length equals 15 residues. Germline-derived CDR1 and CDR2 are MNHEY and SVGAGI. This CDR3 is CASSSQGGSGNTIYF. For the CDR3, the DNA is TGTGCCAGCAGCTCACAGGGGGGCTCTGGAAACACCATATATTTT.

The J gene is TRBJ1-3, the V gene TRBV6-5; no clear D. This CDR3 comprises 14 residues. V lost 2 bases and J 0 bases, leaving 5 bases between the germline ends. CDR1 is MNHEY and CDR2 is SVGAGI in the germline V gene. The CDR3 loop reads CASSYRDSGNTIYF. The CDR3 DNA reads TGTGCCAGCAGTTACCGGGACTCTGGAAACACCATATATTTT.

The CDR3 reads CASSQDIGLAGGQETQYF. CDR3 bases: TGCGCCAGCAGCCAAGATATCGGACTAGCGGGGGGCCAAGAGACCCAGTACTTC. The genes are TRBV4-1 and TRBJ2-5; 14 bases are a match to TRBD2. The germline V gene encodes CDR1 MGHRA and CDR2 YSYEKL. The trim removed 0 bases at V and 1 base at J, leaving 4 bases unmatched. CDR3 length: 18 residues.

Comments on this clone: This same CDR3 is encoded by further DNA sequences in the sample. The chain links TRBV10-3 to TRBJ1-2; 10 bases agree with TRBD1. Germline values: CDR1 ENHRY, CDR2 SYGVKD. The CDR3 has 15 residues. After removal of 6 bases from V and 8 bases from J, the junction contained 12 bases not matched to a gene. The CDR3 region is CAISPGQGLVNGYTF. The CDR3, as DNA: TGTGCCATCAGCCCGGGACAGGGGTTGGTGAACGGCTACACCTTC.

The chain recombines TRBV5-1 with TRBJ1-4; 8 bases are a match to TRBD1. Trimming cost V 4 bases and J 8 bases; bases outside gene matches: 10. This CDR3 has 15 amino acids. Germline V lookup: CDR1 SGHRS, CDR2 YFSETQ. CDR3 sequence reads: CASSGGGTGSEKLFF. CDR3 coding DNA: TGCGCCAGCAGCGGGGGAGGGACAGGCTCCGAAAAACTGTTTTTT.

The chain carries TRBV7-2 and TRBJ2-3, with 8 bases matching TRBD2. The V segment lost 7 bases and the J segment 1 base; nucleotides outside the gene matches: 4. CDR3 size: 14 residues. Germline lookup yields CDR1 SGHTA and CDR2 FQGNSA. The CDR3 DNA reads as TGTGCCAGCACCCGGGGGGGCGGCACAGATACGCAGTATTTT. Amino acid sequence: CASTRGGGTDTQYF.

This clone was recorded once. The V and J genes are TRBV19 and TRBJ2-1; D is undetermined. The germline CDR1 and CDR2 sequences are LNHDA and SQIVND (reference sequence). CDR3 length: 15 amino acids. V lost 9 bases and J 7 bases, leaving 22 bases between the germline ends. The CDR3 protein is CASSLIVPGSNEQFF. The DNA of the CDR3 is TGTGCCAGCTCTCTTATTGTTCCGGGTAGTAATGAGCAGTTCTTC.

Of note for this clone: This sample includes further DNA sequences coding for the same CDR3. The chain uses TRBV30 and TRBJ2-7; possibly TRBD2 for D (5 bases). Germline V gene sequence: CDR1 GTSNPN, CDR2 SVGIG (reference sequence). This CDR3 comprises 12 residues. Trimming took off 0 bases at V and 4 bases at J, with 7 bases between the two ends. CDR3 sequence reads: CAWSVGGYEQYF. In nucleotides, the CDR3 is TGTGCCTGGAGTGTCGGCGGGTACGAGCAGTACTTC. Full variable domain (missing parts from reference TRBV30 and TRBJ2-7): SQTIHQWPATLVQPVGSPLSLECTVEGTSNPNLYWYRQAAGRGLQLLFYSVGIGQISSEVPQNLSASRPQDRQFILSSKKLLLSDSGFYLCAWSVGGYEQYFGPGTRLTVT.

A few counts support this clone. The V and J genes are TRBV2 and TRBJ2-5, with 7 bases identical to TRBD2. With 6 bases clipped from V and 0 bases from J, the junction kept 4 bases outside the gene matches. The CDR3 loop spans 14 amino acids. Germline assignment: CDR1 SNHLY and CDR2 FYNNEI. CDR3 DNA sequence: TGTGCCAGCAGCAACGGGGGGTACCAAGAGACCCAGTACTTC. Translating it yields CASSNGGYQETQYF.

This CDR3 is CATNRDDLDTQYF. The CDR3 nucleotides read TGTGCCACCAACAGGGACGACCTGGATACGCAGTATTTT. The J gene is TRBJ2-3, the V gene TRBV19; tentatively, D is TRBD1 (6 bases). This CDR3 comprises 13 residues. V dropped 10 bases and J dropped 6 bases, with 17 bases sitting between them. The V gene's germline CDR1 is LNHDA and CDR2 SQIVND (reference sequence). Complete variable domain (other parts from reference TRBV19 and TRBJ2-3): DGGITQSPKYLFRKEGQNVTLSCEQNLNHDAMYWYRQDPGQGLRLIYYSQIVNDFQKGDIAEGYSVSREKKESFPLTVTSAQKNPTAFYLCATNRDDLDTQYFGPGTRLTVL.

The V call is TRBV19, the J call TRBJ1-5, with 9 positions matching TRBD1. The germline V gene encodes CDR1 LNHDA and CDR2 SQIVND (reference sequence). CDR3 length: 13 residues. With V trimmed by 7 bases and J by 5 bases, 3 bases remained unmatched. This chain's CDR3 is CASKGQGYQPQHF. The CDR3 region has the DNA TGTGCCAGTAAGGGACAGGGATATCAGCCCCAGCATTTT.